The clone carrying this T cell receptor beta chain has only one observation. Additional DNA sequences in this sample encode the identical CDR3. Data came from immunoSEQ multiplex PCR; TCRdb stores just in-frame clones and leaves some out. The repertoire holds fewer than 500,000 clones, with 80% to 95% as singletons. Regarding treatment: about 20 received Ad26.COV2.S at low or high dose, single or two shots; about 5 received placebo; per-sample allocation not given. Sample collection was performed on day 63 after the first vaccine or placebo injection. Donation was by an adult aged 18-55 years who was in Boston. Immunization relied on an Ad26 vector, which expressed Wuhan-strain SARS-CoV-2 spike. The CDR3 is made up of 14 amino acids. From germline, CDR1 is KGHSH and CDR2 LQKENI. With 3 bases removed from V and 1 base from J, the gap between germline ends came to 9 bases. This specimen belongs to a study of Ad26.COV2.S vaccination and SARS-CoV-2 variants. In the study overall: Participants got Ad26.COV2.S intramuscularly, once or twice 56 days apart.

The chain links TRBV18 to TRBJ1-1, with D possibly TRBD1 on 6 matching bases. This specimen consisted of peripheral blood, obtained in a trial of Ad26.COV2.S vaccine versus placebo. The source of this sequence is a person between 18 and 59 years old who received the Ad26.COV2.S COVID-19 vaccine or a placebo. The CDR3 nucleotides are TGTGCCAGCTCACCCCTGGACAGGAACACTGAAGCTTTCTTT. Its protein is CASSPLDRNTEAFF.